This T cell receptor (beta chain) was recovered during a study of graft-versus-host responses after intestinal transplantation. Study at large: All of the recipients had induction that used anti-thymocyte globulin, then tacrolimus and steroids for approximately 3 years. Study outcomes and limitations: Early after transplant, HvG declines were associated with peak levels of circulating GvH clones. GvH clones turned up in recipient marrow; some had shown up first in ileum or blood. Allografts from individuals with graft-donor T cell macrochimerism displayed high graft-versus-host to host-versus-graft clonal ratios.

Germline CDR1 SGHTS, CDR2 YDEGEE. The CDR3 is 15 residues long. With V trimmed by 5 bases and J by 3 bases, 8 bases remained unmatched. To note about this clone: What it binds is not known.

Sequencing used immunoSEQ multiplex PCR; TCRdb keeps in-frame clones, though not all of them. The sample holds about 110,000 clones, 90% to 95% seen once. The chain recombines TRBV5-8 with TRBJ2-4; 7 bases align to TRBD2. The sequences come from unstimulated CD8+ T cells sorted from spleen or lymph node cells, collected before transplant. The TCR originated in a human donor who was the organ donor for an intestinal transplant. Here the CDR3 reads CASRPSGTNKNIQYF. The CDR3 DNA sequence: TGTGCCAGCAGACCGAGCGGGACGAACAAAAACATTCAGTACTTC. Drawing the rest from reference TRBV5-8 and TRBJ2-4, the complete variable domain is EAGVTQSPTHLIKTRGQQATLRCSPISGHTSVYWYQQALGLGLQFLLWYDEGEERNRGNFPPRFSGRQFPNYSSELNVNALELEDSALYLCASRPSGTNKNIQYFGAGTRLSVL.